A selection of T cell receptor beta chains follows, all from one sample in a study of shared clonotypes between healthy human individuals. Sequencing used immunoSEQ multiplex PCR; TCRdb keeps in-frame clones, though not all of them. The table lists about 600,000 clones, 70% to 80% of them singletons. Input material: PBMCs. These receptors all come from a woman between 40 and 55 years old in good health. Some clones in this sample may be carry-over from other donors' samples. Both conserved end residues are part of each CDR3. D genes are given only for firm matches. Clone size is stated in some rows and not others, as once, few, many or a class when expanded.

j_call	d_call	clone_size	v_call	cdr3_nt	cdr3_aa
TRBJ1-2	-	-	TRBV7-2	TGTGCCAGCAGCTTACTAGGGTACGGCTACACCTTC	CASSLLGYGYTF
TRBJ2-3	-	few	TRBV5-8	TGTGCCAGCAGCTTGGTCTTGGGCCACACAGATACGCAGTATTTT	CASSLVLGHTDTQYF
TRBJ1-2	TRBD1	-	TRBV2	TGTGCCAGCTCGAGGACAGGGCCCAGTGGCTACACCTTC	CASSRTGPSGYTF
TRBJ2-2	-	-	TRBV7-8	TGTGCCAGCAGCTTAGCATTTGGTGGTTATGTCTCTACCGGGGAGCTGTTTTTT	CASSLAFGGYVSTGELFF
TRBJ2-7	-	-	TRBV7-6	TGTGCCAGCAGCTTAGAGGCCGCAGTATACGAGCAGTACTTC	CASSLEAAVYEQYF
TRBJ2-1	TRBD2	-	TRBV9	TGTGCCAGCAGCGTAGACGTAGCGGGAGGGCGCTACAATGAGCAGTTCTTC	CASSVDVAGGRYNEQFF
TRBJ2-3	-	few	TRBV19	TGTGCCAGTAGTATACTAGAAAGCACAGATACGCAGTATTTT	CASSILESTDTQYF
TRBJ1-1	-	many	TRBV29-1	TGCAGCGTTGAGAGGGGCAGCTCGAACACTGAAGCTTTCTTT	CSVERGSSNTEAFF
TRBJ1-5	-	-	TRBV9	TGTGCCAGCTCACCGGGGGGGCGCAGTCAGCCCCAGCATTTT	CASSPGGRSQPQHF
TRBJ2-1	-	-	TRBV5-4	TGTGCCAGCAGCTTGTTAGTTCCCTACAATGAGCAGTTCTTC	CASSLLVPYNEQFF
TRBJ2-2	-	-	TRBV6-6	TGTGCCAGCAGTTACCGCCTCAGGGGTCCCACCGGGGAGCTGTTTTTT	CASSYRLRGPTGELFF
TRBJ2-7	-	-	TRBV5-1	TGCGCCAGCAGCTTGGAGGGCAACTACGAGCAGTACTTC	CASSLEGNYEQYF
TRBJ2-7	TRBD1	-	TRBV28	TGTGCCAGCACCGTGACAGGGTCGTCCTACGAGCAGTACTTC	CASTVTGSSYEQYF
TRBJ1-2	TRBD1	-	TRBV7-8	TGTGCCAGCAGCCCGGGGACAGCGATCCTGTATGGCTACACCTTC	CASSPGTAILYGYTF
TRBJ2-5	TRBD2	-	TRBV7-3	TGTGCCAGCAGCAAAACTAGCGGGAGTGAGACCCAGTACTTC	CASSKTSGSETQYF
TRBJ2-5	-	many	TRBV5-5	TGTGCCAGCAGCTTGCGGGCGACTAGTTTACAAGAGACCCAGTACTTC	CASSLRATSLQETQYF
TRBJ2-5	-	few	TRBV11-2	TGTGCCAGCAGCCGGATACAAGAGACCCAGTACTTC	CASSRIQETQYF
TRBJ2-1	-	-	TRBV9	TGTGCCAGCAGCGACGACGGTCGGAATGAGCAGTTCTTC	CASSDDGRNEQFF
TRBJ2-2	TRBD1	once	TRBV2	TGTGCCAGCAGTGAAGGGGACAGCCGTACCGGGGAGCTGTTTTTT	CASSEGDSRTGELFF
TRBJ1-1	-	few	TRBV5-5	TGTGCCAGCAGCTTGTATTGGGGTAACACTGAAGCTTTCTTT	CASSLYWGNTEAFF
TRBJ1-2	-	-	TRBV30	TGTGCCTACAGGGACCCATCCAACTATGGCTACACCTTC	CAYRDPSNYGYTF
TRBJ2-5	-	-	TRBV5-1	TGCGCCAGCAGCTTTGGGGCAGACGGGAGGACCCAGTACTTC	CASSFGADGRTQYF
TRBJ2-7	-	-	TRBV19	TGTGCCAGTAGTCCCTCTCGAGACAGGAACGAGCAGTACTTC	CASSPSRDRNEQYF
TRBJ2-1	TRBD1	-	TRBV28	TGTGCCAGCAGCCTCTTCCCCGGGACAGCCTACAATGAGCAGTTCTTC	CASSLFPGTAYNEQFF
TRBJ2-2	TRBD1	few	TRBV28	TGTGCCAGCAACCGCGCAGGGGGCAAGAACACCGGGGAGCTGTTTTTT	CASNRAGGKNTGELFF
TRBJ2-3	-	-	TRBV30	TGTGCCTGGAGCAGGGGATACACAGATACGCAGTATTTT	CAWSRGYTDTQYF
TRBJ1-6	TRBD1	-	TRBV7-9	TGTGCCAGCAGCTTATATGGGACAGATAATTCACCCCTCCACTTT	CASSLYGTDNSPLHF
TRBJ2-3	-	-	TRBV2	TGTGCCAGCAGCGCCGTGCGATACCCCACAGATACGCAGTATTTT	CASSAVRYPTDTQYF
TRBJ2-2	TRBD1	few	TRBV19	TGTGCCAGTAGTTTGGGACAGGCTAACACCGGGGAGCTGTTTTTT	CASSLGQANTGELFF
TRBJ2-7	-	-	TRBV7-9	TGTGCCAGCAGCTGGGCCAACGAGCAGTACTTC	CASSWANEQYF
TRBJ2-7	-	-	TRBV11-2	TGTGCCAGCAGCTTAGATCTCGCCGTCGCCTACGAGCAGTACTTC	CASSLDLAVAYEQYF
TRBJ2-1	TRBD2	-	TRBV2	TGTGCCAGCAGGTCTACTAGCGGGAGGGCCTGGATTGAGCAGTTCTTC	CASRSTSGRAWIEQFF
TRBJ2-5	-	-	TRBV7-3	TGTGCCAGCAGCTTAAGCGGTCAGGGGGAGACCCAGTACTTC	CASSLSGQGETQYF
TRBJ2-3	-	-	TRBV6-4	TGTGCCAGCAGTGACTCCCGGAGCCCAGATACGCAGTATTTT	CASSDSRSPDTQYF
TRBJ2-5	-	-	TRBV19	TGTGCCAGTAGCCTCAGGGATACAGAAGAGACCCAGTACTTC	CASSLRDTEETQYF
TRBJ2-2	-	few	TRBV11-2	TGTGCCAGCAGCTTAGTCGGTTGGGCCCGAGGAGGGGAGCTGTTTTTT	CASSLVGWARGGELFF
TRBJ1-2	TRBD1	-	TRBV29-1	TGCAGCGTGCAACTGGACAGGAACTATGGCTACACCTTC	CSVQLDRNYGYTF
TRBJ2-3	-	few	TRBV5-1	TGCGCCAGCACCCCGCCTTGGGATACGCAGTATTTT	CASTPPWDTQYF
TRBJ2-3	TRBD2	once	TRBV9	TGTGCCAGCAGCGTAAGACTAGCGGGAGCAGGAGGGGATACGCAGTATTTT	CASSVRLAGAGGDTQYF
TRBJ1-3	TRBD1	-	TRBV4-1	TGCGCCAGCAGCCAAGAAGGCCCAGACAGGGCTGGAAACACCATATATTTT	CASSQEGPDRAGNTIYF
TRBJ2-7	TRBD1	-	TRBV7-7	TGTGCCAGCAGTGAAACCCGACAGGGGTACGAGCAGTACTTC	CASSETRQGYEQYF